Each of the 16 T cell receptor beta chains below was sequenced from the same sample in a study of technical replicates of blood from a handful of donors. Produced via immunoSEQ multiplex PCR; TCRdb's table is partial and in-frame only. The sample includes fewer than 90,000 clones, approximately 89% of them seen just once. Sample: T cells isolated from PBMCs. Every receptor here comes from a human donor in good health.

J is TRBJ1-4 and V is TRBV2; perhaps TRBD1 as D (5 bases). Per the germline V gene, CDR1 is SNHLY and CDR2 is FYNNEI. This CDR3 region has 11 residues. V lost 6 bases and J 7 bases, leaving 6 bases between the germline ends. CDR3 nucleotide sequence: TGTGCCAGCAGGCAGGGTGAAAAACTGTTTTTT. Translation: CASRQGEKLFF. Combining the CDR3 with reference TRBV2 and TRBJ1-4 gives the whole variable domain EPEVTQTPSHQVTQMGQEVILRCVPISNHLYFYWYRQILGQKVEFLVSFYNNEISEKSEIFDDQFSVERPDGSNFTLKIRSTKLEDSAMYFCASRQGEKLFFGSGTQLSVL.

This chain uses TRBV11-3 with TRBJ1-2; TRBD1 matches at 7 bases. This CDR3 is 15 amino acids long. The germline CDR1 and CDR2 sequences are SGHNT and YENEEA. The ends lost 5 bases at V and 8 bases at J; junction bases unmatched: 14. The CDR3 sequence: CASSPLLDRLDGYTF. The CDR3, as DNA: TGTGCCAGCAGCCCCCTCTTGGACAGGCTGGACGGCTACACCTTC. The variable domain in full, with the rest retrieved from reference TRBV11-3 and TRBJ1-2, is EAGVVQSPRYKIIEKKQPVAFWCNPISGHNTLYWYLQNLGQGPELLIRYENEEAVDDSQLPKDRFSAERLKGVDSTLKIQPAELGDSAVYLCASSPLLDRLDGYTFGSGTRLTVV.

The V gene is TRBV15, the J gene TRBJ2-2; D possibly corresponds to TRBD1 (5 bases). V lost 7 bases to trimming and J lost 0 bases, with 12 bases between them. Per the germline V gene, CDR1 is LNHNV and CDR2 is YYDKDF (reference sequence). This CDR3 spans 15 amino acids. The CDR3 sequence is CATIRGDTNTGELFF. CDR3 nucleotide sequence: TGTGCCACCATAAGGGGCGATACGAACACCGGGGAGCTGTTTTTT.

In DNA form, the CDR3 reads TGCAGCGTTACCGACAGGGACACTGAAGCTTTCTTT. Its translation: CSVTDRDTEAFF. V usage is TRBV29-1 and J usage is TRBJ1-1; 7 positions match TRBD1. Germline V gives CDR1 SQVTM, CDR2 ANQGSEA. V lost 5 bases, J lost 3 bases, and 3 bases stayed unmatched. The CDR3 sequence is 12 residues long.

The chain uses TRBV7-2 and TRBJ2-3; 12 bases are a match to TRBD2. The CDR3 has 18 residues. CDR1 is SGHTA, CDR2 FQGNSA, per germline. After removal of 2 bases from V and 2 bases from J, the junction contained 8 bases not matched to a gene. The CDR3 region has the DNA TGTGCCAGCAGCTTAACCAGGACTAGCGGGATTGTCACAGATACGCAGTATTTT. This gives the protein CASSLTRTSGIVTDTQYF.

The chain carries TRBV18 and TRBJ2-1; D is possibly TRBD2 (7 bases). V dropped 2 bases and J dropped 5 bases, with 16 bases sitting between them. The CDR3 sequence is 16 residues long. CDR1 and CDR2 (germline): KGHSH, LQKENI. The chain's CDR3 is CASSPRGGPPHNEQFF. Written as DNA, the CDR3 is TGTGCCAGCTCACCAAGGGGGGGGCCCCCACACAATGAGCAGTTCTTC.

The CDR3 is CASGGQGLYGYTF. Here the CDR3 DNA reads TGTGCCAGTGGGGGACAGGGACTCTATGGCTACACCTTC. This sequence joins TRBV19 and TRBJ1-2; 9 bases are a match to TRBD1. The germline gives CDR1 LNHDA, CDR2 SQIVND (reference sequence). J lost 4 bases, V lost 8 bases, and 5 bases had no gene match. The CDR3 consists of 13 residues.

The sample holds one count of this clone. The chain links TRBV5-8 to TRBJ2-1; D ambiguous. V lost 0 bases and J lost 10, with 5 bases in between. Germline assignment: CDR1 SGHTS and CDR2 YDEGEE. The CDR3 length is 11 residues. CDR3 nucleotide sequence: TGTGCCAGCAGCTTGGTAGAAGAGCAGTTCTTC. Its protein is CASSLVEEQFF.

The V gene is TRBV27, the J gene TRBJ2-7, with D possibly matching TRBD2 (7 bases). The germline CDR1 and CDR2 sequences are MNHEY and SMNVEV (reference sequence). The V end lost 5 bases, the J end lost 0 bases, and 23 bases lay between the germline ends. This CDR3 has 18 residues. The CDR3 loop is CASSRTGSLAEISYEQYF. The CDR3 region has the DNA TGTGCCAGCAGTAGAACAGGGAGTCTAGCGGAAATCTCCTACGAGCAGTACTTC.

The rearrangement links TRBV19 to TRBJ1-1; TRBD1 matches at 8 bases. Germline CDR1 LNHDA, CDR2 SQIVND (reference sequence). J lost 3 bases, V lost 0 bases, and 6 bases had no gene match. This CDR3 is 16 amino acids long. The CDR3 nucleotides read TGTGCCAGTAGTATAGAAGAACAGGGGGTTTACACTGAAGCTTTCTTT. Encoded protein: CASSIEEQGVYTEAFF.

CDR3 protein: CAIKAGVHNEQFF. The CDR3 coding sequence is TGTGCCATCAAAGCGGGAGTCCACAATGAGCAGTTCTTC. The chain recombines TRBV10-3 with TRBJ2-1, with TRBD2 matching 8 bases. The CDR3 runs 13 residues. J was trimmed by 5 bases and V by 7 bases; bases with no gene match: 4. Germline lookup yields CDR1 ENHRY and CDR2 SYGVKD.

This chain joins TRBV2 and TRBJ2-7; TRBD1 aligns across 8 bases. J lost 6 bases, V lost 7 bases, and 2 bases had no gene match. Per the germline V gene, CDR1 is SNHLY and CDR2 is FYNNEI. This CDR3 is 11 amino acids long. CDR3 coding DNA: TGTGCCAGCAAAGACAGGGGCGAGCAGTACTTC. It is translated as CASKDRGEQYF.

CDR3 DNA: TGTGCCAGCAGACCTTCCGGGACTAGCGGTTACAATGAGCAGTTCTTC. Translating gives CASRPSGTSGYNEQFF. The V call is TRBV7-9, the J call TRBJ2-1; TRBD2 matches 11 bases. This CDR3 has 16 amino acids. Germline-derived CDR1 and CDR2 are SEHNR and FQNEAQ (reference sequence). Trimming removed 6 bases from V and 4 bases from J; junction bases left unmatched: 8.

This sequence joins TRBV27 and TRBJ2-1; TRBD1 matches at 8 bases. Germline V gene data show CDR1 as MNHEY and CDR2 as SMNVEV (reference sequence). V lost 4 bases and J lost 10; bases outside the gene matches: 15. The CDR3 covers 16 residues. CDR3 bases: TGTGCCAGCAGTTCCTATAAAGCGACAGGGGCATACGAGCAGTTCTTC. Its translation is CASSSYKATGAYEQFF.

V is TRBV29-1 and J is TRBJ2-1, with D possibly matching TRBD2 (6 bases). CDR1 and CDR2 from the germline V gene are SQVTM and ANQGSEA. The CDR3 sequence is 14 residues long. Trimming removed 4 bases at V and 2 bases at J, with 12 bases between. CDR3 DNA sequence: TGCAGCGTTGGGGGCGGGAACGCCTACAATGAGCAGTTCTTC. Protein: CSVGGGNAYNEQFF.

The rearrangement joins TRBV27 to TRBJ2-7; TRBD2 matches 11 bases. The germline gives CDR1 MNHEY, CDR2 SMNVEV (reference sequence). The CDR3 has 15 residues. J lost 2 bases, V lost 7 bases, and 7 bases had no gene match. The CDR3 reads CASTLIAGGPYEQYF. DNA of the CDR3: TGTGCCAGCACCTTAATAGCGGGAGGGCCCTACGAGCAGTACTTC.